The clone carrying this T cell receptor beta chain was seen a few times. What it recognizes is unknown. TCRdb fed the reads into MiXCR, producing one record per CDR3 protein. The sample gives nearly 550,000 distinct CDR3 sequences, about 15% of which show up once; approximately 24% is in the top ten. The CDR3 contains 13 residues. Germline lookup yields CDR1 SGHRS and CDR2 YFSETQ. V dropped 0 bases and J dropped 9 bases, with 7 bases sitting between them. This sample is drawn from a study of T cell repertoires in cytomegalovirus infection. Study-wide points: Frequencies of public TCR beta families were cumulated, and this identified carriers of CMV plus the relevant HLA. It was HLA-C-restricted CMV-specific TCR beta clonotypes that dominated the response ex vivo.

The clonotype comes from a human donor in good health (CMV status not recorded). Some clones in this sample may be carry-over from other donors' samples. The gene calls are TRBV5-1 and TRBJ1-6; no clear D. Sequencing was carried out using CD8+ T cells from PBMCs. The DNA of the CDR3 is TGCGCCAGCAGCTTGGAAGGACCTTCACCCCTCCACTTT. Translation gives CASSLEGPSPLHF.